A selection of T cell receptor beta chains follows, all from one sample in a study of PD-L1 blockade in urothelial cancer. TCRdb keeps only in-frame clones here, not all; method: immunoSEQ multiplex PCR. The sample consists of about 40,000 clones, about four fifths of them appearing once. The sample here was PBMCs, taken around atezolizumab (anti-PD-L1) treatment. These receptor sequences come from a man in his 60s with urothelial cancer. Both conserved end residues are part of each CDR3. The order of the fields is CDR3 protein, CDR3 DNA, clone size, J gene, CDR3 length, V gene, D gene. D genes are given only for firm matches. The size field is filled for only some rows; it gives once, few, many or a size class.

CDR3aa: CASSPNDSNYGYTF
CDR3nt: TGCGCCAGCAGCCCCAACGACAGCAACTATGGCTACACCTTC
abundance: -
j_gene: TRBJ1-2
len: 14
v_gene: TRBV5-1
d_gene: -

CDR3aa: CASSPEVSGTEAFF
CDR3nt: TGCGCCAGCAGCCCCGAGGTTTCCGGGACTGAAGCTTTCTTT
abundance: -
j_gene: TRBJ1-1
len: 14
v_gene: TRBV5-1
d_gene: -

CDR3aa: CASGSLRGSSYNSPLHF
CDR3nt: TGTGCTAGTGGTTCCCTGCGCGGGAGCTCCTATAATTCACCCCTCCACTTT
abundance: -
j_gene: TRBJ1-6
len: 17
v_gene: TRBV12-5
d_gene: -

CDR3aa: CASSQDPRGTLYEQYF
CDR3nt: TGTGCCAGCAGCCAGGACCCCAGGGGGACCCTCTACGAGCAGTACTTC
abundance: -
j_gene: TRBJ2-7
len: 16
v_gene: TRBV4-2
d_gene: TRBD1

CDR3aa: CASSLGTGKYNEQFF
CDR3nt: TGTGCCAGCAGCTTGGGGACAGGAAAATACAATGAGCAGTTCTTC
abundance: -
j_gene: TRBJ2-1
len: 15
v_gene: TRBV5-4
d_gene: TRBD1

CDR3aa: CASSFDRGGELFF
CDR3nt: TGTGCTAGCAGCTTCGACCGGGGCGGGGAGCTGTTTTTT
abundance: once
j_gene: TRBJ2-2
len: 13
v_gene: TRBV7-7
d_gene: -

CDR3aa: CASRRLAGGETQYF
CDR3nt: TGTGCCAGCAGGAGACTAGCGGGGGGAGAGACCCAGTACTTC
abundance: -
j_gene: TRBJ2-5
len: 14
v_gene: TRBV5-6
d_gene: TRBD2

CDR3aa: CASSKGLAGTQSSSTDTQYF
CDR3nt: TGTGCCAGCAGCAAGGGACTAGCGGGGACCCAATCCTCTAGCACAGATACGCAGTATTTT
abundance: -
j_gene: TRBJ2-3
len: 20
v_gene: TRBV9
d_gene: TRBD2

CDR3aa: CASRHIWGRRPFF
CDR3nt: TGTGCCAGCAGACATATTTGGGGGCGAAGACCGTTTTTT
abundance: -
j_gene: TRBJ2-2
len: 13
v_gene: TRBV6-5
d_gene: -

CDR3aa: CASSGEMNTEAFF
CDR3nt: TGTGCCAGTAGTGGGGAGATGAACACTGAAGCTTTCTTT
abundance: few
j_gene: TRBJ1-1
len: 13
v_gene: TRBV19
d_gene: -

CDR3aa: CASSSGQVMNTEAFF
CDR3nt: TGTGCCAGCAGCTCCGGACAGGTTATGAACACTGAAGCTTTCTTT
abundance: -
j_gene: TRBJ1-1
len: 15
v_gene: TRBV14
d_gene: TRBD1

CDR3aa: CASSPRENTEAFF
CDR3nt: TGCGCCAGCAGCCCTCGAGAGAACACTGAAGCTTTCTTT
abundance: few
j_gene: TRBJ1-1
len: 13
v_gene: TRBV4-1
d_gene: -

CDR3aa: CASRAGGRELFF
CDR3nt: TGTGCCAGTAGGGCGGGGGGCCGAGAGCTGTTTTTT
abundance: -
j_gene: TRBJ2-2
len: 12
v_gene: TRBV19
d_gene: TRBD2

CDR3aa: CASSFTRQNTGELFF
CDR3nt: TGCGCCAGCAGCTTTACTCGACAGAACACCGGGGAGCTGTTTTTT
abundance: -
j_gene: TRBJ2-2
len: 15
v_gene: TRBV5-1
d_gene: -

CDR3aa: CAWRRGIIGSPLHF
CDR3nt: TGTGCCTGGAGGCGAGGGATCATCGGGTCACCCCTCCACTTT
abundance: -
j_gene: TRBJ1-6
len: 14
v_gene: TRBV30
d_gene: -

CDR3aa: CATEGQGANTF
CDR3nt: TGTGCCACGGAGGGGCAGGGGGCGAACACCTTC
abundance: few
j_gene: TRBJ1-2
len: 11
v_gene: TRBV6-6
d_gene: TRBD1

CDR3aa: CASSLVGAFGYEQYF
CDR3nt: TGTGCCAGCAGCTTAGTAGGAGCTTTTGGCTACGAGCAGTACTTC
abundance: few
j_gene: TRBJ2-7
len: 15
v_gene: TRBV7-9
d_gene: -

CDR3aa: CASSLLGDTQETQYF
CDR3nt: TGTGCCAGCAGTTTATTAGGGGACACCCAAGAGACCCAGTACTTC
abundance: -
j_gene: TRBJ2-5
len: 15
v_gene: TRBV27
d_gene: -

CDR3aa: CASSQGQGTRRQYF
CDR3nt: TGTGCCAGCAGCCAAGGGCAGGGCACCCGACGGCAGTACTTC
abundance: -
j_gene: TRBJ2-7
len: 14
v_gene: TRBV5-6
d_gene: -

CDR3aa: CASSVTENPYNEQFF
CDR3nt: TGTGCCAGCAGCGTCACTGAAAACCCCTACAATGAGCAGTTCTTC
abundance: -
j_gene: TRBJ2-1
len: 15
v_gene: TRBV9
d_gene: -

CDR3aa: CASGKEGGDTNEQFF
CDR3nt: TGTGCCAGCGGAAAAGAGGGAGGGGATACCAATGAGCAGTTCTTC
abundance: -
j_gene: TRBJ2-1
len: 15
v_gene: TRBV6-4
d_gene: TRBD2

CDR3aa: CASSLGPENYGYTF
CDR3nt: TGTGCCAGCAGCTTGGGACCGGAGAACTATGGCTACACCTTC
abundance: -
j_gene: TRBJ1-2
len: 14
v_gene: TRBV5-5
d_gene: -

CDR3aa: CASSERTGEGRGSNEQFF
CDR3nt: TGTGCCAGCAGTGAGAGGACAGGGGAAGGTAGGGGCTCAAATGAGCAGTTCTTC
abundance: medium-sized
j_gene: TRBJ2-1
len: 18
v_gene: TRBV2
d_gene: TRBD1

CDR3aa: CAGQGAQNSPLHF
CDR3nt: TGTGCGGGACAGGGGGCGCAAAATTCACCCCTCCACTTT
abundance: -
j_gene: TRBJ1-6
len: 13
v_gene: TRBV28
d_gene: TRBD1

CDR3aa: CASSFVTGNTIYF
CDR3nt: TGTGCCAGCAGCTTCGTAACTGGAAACACCATATATTTT
abundance: few
j_gene: TRBJ1-3
len: 13
v_gene: TRBV11-2
d_gene: -

CDR3aa: CASMLDTDYGYTF
CDR3nt: TGTGCCAGCATGCTGGACACCGACTATGGCTACACCTTC
abundance: -
j_gene: TRBJ1-2
len: 13
v_gene: TRBV2
d_gene: -

CDR3aa: CASSFLESSYEQYF
CDR3nt: TGTGCCAGCAGCTTTTTGGAGAGCTCCTACGAGCAGTACTTC
abundance: -
j_gene: TRBJ2-7
len: 14
v_gene: TRBV7-2
d_gene: -

CDR3aa: CASQGQGYEQYF
CDR3nt: TGTGCCAGCCAAGGGCAGGGCTACGAGCAGTACTTC
abundance: -
j_gene: TRBJ2-7
len: 12
v_gene: TRBV6-1
d_gene: -

CDR3aa: CASTGQDTGELFF
CDR3nt: TGTGCCAGCACCGGACAGGACACCGGGGAGCTGTTTTTT
abundance: few
j_gene: TRBJ2-2
len: 13
v_gene: TRBV5-4
d_gene: TRBD1

CDR3aa: CASSSPDRAQPQHF
CDR3nt: TGTGCCAGCAGTTCCCCCGACAGGGCTCAGCCCCAGCATTTT
abundance: -
j_gene: TRBJ1-5
len: 14
v_gene: TRBV28
d_gene: TRBD1

CDR3aa: CASSRAQAGGASGNTIYF
CDR3nt: TGTGCCTCCAGCCGGGCCCAGGCGGGGGGGGCATCTGGAAACACCATATATTTT
abundance: -
j_gene: TRBJ1-3
len: 18
v_gene: TRBV10-3
d_gene: -

CDR3aa: CASSFAWGVDGGYTF
CDR3nt: TGCGCCAGCAGCTTCGCTTGGGGCGTGGATGGAGGCTACACCTTC
abundance: once
j_gene: TRBJ1-2
len: 15
v_gene: TRBV5-1
d_gene: -

CDR3aa: CASSLLDSTDTQYF
CDR3nt: TGCGCCAGCAGCTTACTCGATAGCACAGATACGCAGTATTTT
abundance: -
j_gene: TRBJ2-3
len: 14
v_gene: TRBV5-1
d_gene: -

CDR3aa: CASTAGSFAQYF
CDR3nt: TGTGCCAGCACCGCAGGGTCGTTCGCGCAGTACTTC
abundance: -
j_gene: TRBJ2-7
len: 12
v_gene: TRBV5-5
d_gene: -

CDR3aa: CASSLTGVRGGYTF
CDR3nt: TGTGCCAGCAGCCTGACAGGGGTTCGGGGAGGCTACACCTTC
abundance: few
j_gene: TRBJ1-2
len: 14
v_gene: TRBV5-4
d_gene: TRBD1

CDR3aa: CASSLTRDSNEAFF
CDR3nt: TGTGCCAGCAGCCTGACCCGGGACAGTAATGAAGCTTTCTTT
abundance: -
j_gene: TRBJ1-1
len: 14
v_gene: TRBV2
d_gene: TRBD1

CDR3aa: CASSTKTGDRTEAFF
CDR3nt: TGTGCCAGCAGCACAAAGACAGGTGATCGGACTGAAGCTTTCTTT
abundance: -
j_gene: TRBJ1-1
len: 15
v_gene: TRBV5-4
d_gene: -